The present entry profiles one T cell receptor beta chain with its context. This clone has a single count. This receptor's antigen is unknown. The record has no base qualities; no much larger clone is one base away. At one collaborating source in Seattle, patients were enrolled during active infection and were followed longitudinally through the course of disease. Each collaborating institution followed its own protocols to collect whole blood in K2EDTA tubes. For TCRbeta analysis, collaborator samples were shipped as frozen whole blood, as isolated PBMCs, or as DNA extracted from either sample type. TCRbeta CDR3 regions were amplified from genomic DNA by means of the immunoSEQ Assay, a bias-controlled multiplex PCR. Turning to the authors' computational methods: Within the assay, amplification of reference gene primers was used to estimate how many nucleated cells each sample contained. To quantify the absolute abundance of each unique TCRbeta CDR3 rearrangement, sequence reads were collapsed and filtered. For each sample, productive Simpson clonality was calculated by taking the square root of Simpson's diversity index across productive rearrangements. TCRdb's version of the immuneACCESS table is confined to in-frame rearrangements and falls short of the full clone set. An unresolved V gene accounts for under half of the shortfall where checked; the remainder is of unknown origin. From that table come the V and J calls and clone size; the DNA was used to work out D and trimming. This sample gives 180,000 or so clones in total; about three quarters of them show up just once. The top ten constitute 12% of the sample.

Trimming takes 4 bases from V and 1 base from J, and the germline ends sit 12 bases apart. Sequences SGHRS (CDR1) and YFSETQ (CDR2) are obtained from the germline V gene. The CDR3 has 15 amino acids, counting the end cysteine and phenylalanine. The entry retains the CDR3 DNA only, 45 bases that are in frame from base 1. This entry belongs to a study of blood T cell repertoires in COVID-19 (dated by TCRdb to the early 2020s). In terms of the full investigation: Samples from collaborators originated in the United States, Italy and Spain and spanned both the acute and convalescent phases of COVID-19. The prospective study material was composed of cDNA or gDNA derived from T cells, B-cell-depleted T cells, or PBMCs. The dataset comprised deeply sampled blood TCRbeta repertoires from subjects exposed to, actively infected with, or recovered from COVID-19. A freely available public database, intended as a resource for researchers studying the immune response to SARS-CoV-2, is where the repertoires were released. Samples were obtained from the ongoing ImmuneRACE study (first 160 participants) and from over 1,000 subjects provided by 6 global collaborators. Nearly every sample came with metadata listing a de-identified subject ID, COVID-19 status, age in years and sex. HLA class I and class II types, where available, came from metadata supplied by the sample provider rather than from assay-based typing.

Study-level results and caveats: The amount of clinical and demographic metadata varied by source and participant and was provided uncurated.

This TCR came from an elderly woman with COVID-19, enrolled during active disease. The chain joins TRBV5-1 to TRBJ1-5, with the D gene not confidently named. Sequenced sample: peripheral blood. The nucleotide sequence is TGCGCCAGCAGCCTAGGAGGTACGAGCAATCAGCCCCAGCATTTT. This sequence encodes CASSLGGTSNQPQHF.